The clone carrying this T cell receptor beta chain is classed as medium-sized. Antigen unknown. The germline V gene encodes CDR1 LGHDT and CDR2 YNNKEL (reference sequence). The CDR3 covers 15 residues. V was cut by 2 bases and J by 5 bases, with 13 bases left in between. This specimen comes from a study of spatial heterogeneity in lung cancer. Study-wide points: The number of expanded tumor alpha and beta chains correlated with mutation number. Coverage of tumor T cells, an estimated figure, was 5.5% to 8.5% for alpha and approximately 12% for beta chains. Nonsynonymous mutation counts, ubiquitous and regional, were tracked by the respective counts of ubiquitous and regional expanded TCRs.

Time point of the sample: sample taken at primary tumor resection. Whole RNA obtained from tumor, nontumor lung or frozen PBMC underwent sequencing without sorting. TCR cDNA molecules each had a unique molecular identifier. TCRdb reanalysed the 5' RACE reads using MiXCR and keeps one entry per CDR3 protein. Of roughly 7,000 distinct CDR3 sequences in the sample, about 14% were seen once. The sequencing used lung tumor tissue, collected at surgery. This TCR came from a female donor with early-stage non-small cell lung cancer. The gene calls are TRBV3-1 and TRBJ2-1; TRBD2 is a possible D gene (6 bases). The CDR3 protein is CASSQTSRMNNEQFF. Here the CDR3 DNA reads TGTGCCAGCAGCCAAACTAGCAGAATGAACAATGAGCAGTTCTTC.